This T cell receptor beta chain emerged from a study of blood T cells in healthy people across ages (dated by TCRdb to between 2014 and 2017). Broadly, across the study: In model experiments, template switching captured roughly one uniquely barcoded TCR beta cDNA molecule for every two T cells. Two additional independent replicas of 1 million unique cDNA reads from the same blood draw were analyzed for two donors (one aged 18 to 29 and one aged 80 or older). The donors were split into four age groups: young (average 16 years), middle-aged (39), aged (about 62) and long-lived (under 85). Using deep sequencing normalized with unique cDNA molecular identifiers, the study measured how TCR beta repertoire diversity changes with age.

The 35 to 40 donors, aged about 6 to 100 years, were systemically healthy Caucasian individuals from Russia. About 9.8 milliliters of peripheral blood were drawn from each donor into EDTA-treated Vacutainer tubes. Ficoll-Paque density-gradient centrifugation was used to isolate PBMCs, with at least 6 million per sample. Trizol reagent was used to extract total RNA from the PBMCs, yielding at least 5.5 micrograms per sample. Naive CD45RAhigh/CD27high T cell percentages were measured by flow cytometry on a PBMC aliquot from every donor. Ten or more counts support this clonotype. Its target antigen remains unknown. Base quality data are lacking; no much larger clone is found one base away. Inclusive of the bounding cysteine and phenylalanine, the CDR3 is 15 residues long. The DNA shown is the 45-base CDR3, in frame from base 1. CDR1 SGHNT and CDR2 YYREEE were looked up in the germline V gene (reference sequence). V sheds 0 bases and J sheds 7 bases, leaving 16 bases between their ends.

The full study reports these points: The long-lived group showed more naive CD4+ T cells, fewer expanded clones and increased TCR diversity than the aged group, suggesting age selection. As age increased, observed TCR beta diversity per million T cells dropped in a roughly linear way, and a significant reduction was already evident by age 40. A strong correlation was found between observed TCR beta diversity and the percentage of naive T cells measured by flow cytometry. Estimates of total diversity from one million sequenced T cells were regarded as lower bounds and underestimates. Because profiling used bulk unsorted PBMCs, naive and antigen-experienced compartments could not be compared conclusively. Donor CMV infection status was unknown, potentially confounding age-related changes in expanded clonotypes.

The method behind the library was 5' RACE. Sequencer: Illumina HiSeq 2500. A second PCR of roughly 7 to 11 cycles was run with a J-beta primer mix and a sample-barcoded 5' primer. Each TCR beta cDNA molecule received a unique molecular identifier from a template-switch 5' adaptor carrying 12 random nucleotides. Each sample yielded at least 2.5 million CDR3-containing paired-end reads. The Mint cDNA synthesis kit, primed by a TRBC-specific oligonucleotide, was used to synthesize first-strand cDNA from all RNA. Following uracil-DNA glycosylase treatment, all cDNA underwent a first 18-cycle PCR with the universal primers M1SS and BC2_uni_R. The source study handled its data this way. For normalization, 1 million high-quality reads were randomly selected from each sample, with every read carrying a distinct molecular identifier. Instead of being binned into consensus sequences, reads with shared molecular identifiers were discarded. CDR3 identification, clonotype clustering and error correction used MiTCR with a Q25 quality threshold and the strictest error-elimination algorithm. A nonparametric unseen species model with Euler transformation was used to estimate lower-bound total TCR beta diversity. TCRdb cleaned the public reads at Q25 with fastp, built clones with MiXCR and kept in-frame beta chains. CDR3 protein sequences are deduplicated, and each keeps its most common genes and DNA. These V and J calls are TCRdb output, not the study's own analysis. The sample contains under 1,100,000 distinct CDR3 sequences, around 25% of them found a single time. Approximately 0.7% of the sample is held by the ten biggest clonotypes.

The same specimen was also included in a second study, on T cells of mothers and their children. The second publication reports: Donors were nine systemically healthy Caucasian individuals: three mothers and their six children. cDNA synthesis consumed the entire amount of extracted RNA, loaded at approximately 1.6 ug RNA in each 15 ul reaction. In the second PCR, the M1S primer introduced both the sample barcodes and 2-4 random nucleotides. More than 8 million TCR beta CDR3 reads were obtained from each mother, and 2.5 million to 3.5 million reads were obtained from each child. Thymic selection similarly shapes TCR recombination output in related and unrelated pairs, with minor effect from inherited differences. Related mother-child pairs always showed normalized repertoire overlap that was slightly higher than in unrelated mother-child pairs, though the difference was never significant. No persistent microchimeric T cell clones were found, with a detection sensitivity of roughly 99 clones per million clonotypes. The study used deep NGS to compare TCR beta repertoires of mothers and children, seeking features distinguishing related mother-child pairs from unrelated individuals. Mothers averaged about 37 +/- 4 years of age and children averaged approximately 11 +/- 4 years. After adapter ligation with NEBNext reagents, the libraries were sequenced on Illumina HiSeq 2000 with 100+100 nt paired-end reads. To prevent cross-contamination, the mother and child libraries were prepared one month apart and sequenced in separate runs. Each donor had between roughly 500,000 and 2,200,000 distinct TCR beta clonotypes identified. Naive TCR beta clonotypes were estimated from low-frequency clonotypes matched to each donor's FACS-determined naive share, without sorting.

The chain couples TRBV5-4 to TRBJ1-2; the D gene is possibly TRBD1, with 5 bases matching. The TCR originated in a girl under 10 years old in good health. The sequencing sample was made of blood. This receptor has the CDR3 CASSLDQGKVGGYTF. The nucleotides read TGTGCCAGCAGCTTGGACCAGGGTAAAGTGGGTGGCTACACCTTC.